This T cell receptor (beta chain) was found in a study of T cells in Graves' hyperthyroidism and ophthalmopathy. Study-wide context: Before treatment of any kind, peripheral blood was taken at initial diagnosis.

Germline V gives CDR1 SGDLS, CDR2 YYNGEE. V was cut by 3 bases and J by 6 bases, with 10 bases left in between. This CDR3 comprises 13 residues. TCR beta CDR3 region amplification was performed from RNA transcripts. HTBI primers drove first-round RT-PCR of the TCR CDR3. TCRdb reanalysed the multiplex PCR reads using MiXCR and keeps one entry per CDR3 protein. The table shows some 570,000 distinct CDR3 sequences, with 17% occurring only once. Study conclusions and caveats: Blood also held most thyroid clonotypes expanded beyond 0.001.

Regarding this clonotype: Its antigen is unknown.

The sample consisted of blood. The TCR comes from a woman aged 18-29 years with Graves' ophthalmopathy. The chain couples TRBV9 to TRBJ2-1; D call uncertain. DNA for the CDR3: TGTGCCAGCAGCGCCCAACTCTGCAATGAGCAGTTCTTC. As protein: CASSAQLCNEQFF.